This TCR beta chain comes out of a study of shared clonotypes between healthy human individuals. The CDR3 has 18 residues. CDR1 is KGHSH and CDR2 is LQKENI in the germline V gene. V lost 0 bases to trimming and J lost 0 bases, with 16 bases between them. The test was conducted at deep level. Every subset had its genomic DNA shared out evenly among several immunoSEQ plates. Method: immunoSEQ multiplex PCR; TCRdb's copy keeps in-frame clones and lacks some. Of approximately 2.5 million clones in the sample, approximately 94% were seen once. Study results and limitations: Larger richness was generally estimated for naive than memory subsets. For sorted subsets, rarefaction showed incomplete sequencing despite large depth.

In regard to this clone: Its antigen remains unidentified.

The J gene is TRBJ2-3, the V gene TRBV18; D possibly corresponds to TRBD2 (6 bases). Sequencing used naive CD4+ T cells from PBMCs. Regarding subset: CD45RA+ positively selected. This clonotype was obtained from a young man in good health. Some clones in this sample may be carry-over from other donors' samples. The CDR3 region is CASSPPPAGRDSTDTQYF. CDR3 DNA sequence: TGTGCCAGCTCACCACCACCCGCGGGGCGGGACAGCACAGATACGCAGTATTTT.